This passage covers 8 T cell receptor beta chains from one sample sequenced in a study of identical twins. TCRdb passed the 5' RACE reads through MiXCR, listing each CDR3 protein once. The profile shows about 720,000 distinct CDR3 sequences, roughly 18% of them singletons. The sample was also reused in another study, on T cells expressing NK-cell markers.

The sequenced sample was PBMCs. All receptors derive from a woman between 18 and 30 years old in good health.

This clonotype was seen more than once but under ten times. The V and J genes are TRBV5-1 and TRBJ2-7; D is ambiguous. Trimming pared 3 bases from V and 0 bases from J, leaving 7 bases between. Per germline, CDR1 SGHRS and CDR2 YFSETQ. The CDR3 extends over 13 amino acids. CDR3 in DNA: TGCGCCAGCAGCTCCGAAGTCTCCTACGAGCAGTACTTC. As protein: CASSSEVSYEQYF. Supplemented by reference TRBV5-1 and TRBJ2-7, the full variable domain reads KAGVTQTPRYLIKTRGQQVTLSCSPISGHRSVSWYQQTPGQGLQFLFEYFSETQRNKGNFPGRFSGRQFSNSRSEMNVSTLELGDSALYLCASSSEVSYEQYFGPGTRLTVT.

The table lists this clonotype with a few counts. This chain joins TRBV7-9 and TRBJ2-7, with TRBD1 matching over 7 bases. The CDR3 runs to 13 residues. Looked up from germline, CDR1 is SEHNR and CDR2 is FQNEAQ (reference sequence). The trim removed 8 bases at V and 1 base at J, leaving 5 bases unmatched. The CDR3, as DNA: TGTGCCAGCGTGACGACAGGGTCCTACGAGCAGTACTTC. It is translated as CASVTTGSYEQYF.

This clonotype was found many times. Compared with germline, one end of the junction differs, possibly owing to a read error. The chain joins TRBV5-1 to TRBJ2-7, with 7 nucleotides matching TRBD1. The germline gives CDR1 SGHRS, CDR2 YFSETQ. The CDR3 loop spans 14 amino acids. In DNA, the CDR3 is TGTGCCAGCAGTTTAGGTTCAGGGGGCTACGAGCAGTACTTC. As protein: CASSLGSGGYEQYF.

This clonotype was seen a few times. As DNA, the CDR3 is TGTGCTAGTGGTCACCCCAGGGTGGTCGAAAAACTGTTTTTT. Encoded protein: CASGHPRVVEKLFF. This chain connects TRBV12-5 to TRBJ1-4, with D possibly matching TRBD1 (5 bases). V was cut by 5 bases and J by 8 bases, with 15 bases left in between. The CDR3 has 14 amino acids. Per germline, CDR1 LGHNT and CDR2 FRNRAP.

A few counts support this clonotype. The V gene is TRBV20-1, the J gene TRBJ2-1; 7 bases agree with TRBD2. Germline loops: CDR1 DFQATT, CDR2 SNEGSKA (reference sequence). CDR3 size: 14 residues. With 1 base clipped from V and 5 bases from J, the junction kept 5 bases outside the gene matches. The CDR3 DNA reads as TGCAGTGCTAGAGCGCCTAGCGGTCACAATGAGCAGTTCTTC. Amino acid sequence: CSARAPSGHNEQFF.

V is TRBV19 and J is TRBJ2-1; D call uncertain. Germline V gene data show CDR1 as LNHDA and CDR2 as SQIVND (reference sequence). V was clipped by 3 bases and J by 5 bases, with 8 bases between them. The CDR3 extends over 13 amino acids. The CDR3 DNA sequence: TGTGCCAGTAGTATCGGGCTCAACAATGAGCAGTTCTTC. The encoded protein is CASSIGLNNEQFF.

The CDR3 here is CASSRDPNEKLFF. DNA of the CDR3: TGTGCCAGCAGCCGGGACCCGAATGAAAAACTGTTTTTT. The chain links TRBV6-1 to TRBJ1-4; D might be TRBD1 (5 bases). Trimming stripped 6 bases from V and 5 bases from J, with 10 bases between. This CDR3 contains 13 residues. In germline, CDR1 is MNHNS, CDR2 SASEGT.

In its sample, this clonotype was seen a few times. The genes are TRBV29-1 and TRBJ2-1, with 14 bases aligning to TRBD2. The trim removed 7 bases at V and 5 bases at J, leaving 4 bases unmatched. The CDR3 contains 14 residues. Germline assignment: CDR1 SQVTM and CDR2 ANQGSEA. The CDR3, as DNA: TGCAGCGCCTTGGGACTAGCGGGAGACAATGAGCAGTTCTTC. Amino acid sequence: CSALGLAGDNEQFF.